This TCR beta chain emerged from a study of T cell responses to AZD1222 COVID-19 vaccine. Findings and limits, study-wide: Nearly half of spike-specific TCRs reportedly go after variant regions that carry no mutations. Researchers report vaccine-associated CD4 TCRs spanning spike, with dominance at 160-218 and 743-854. Baseline seropositives among AZD1222 recipients totaled only five or six.

The table came from immunoSEQ multiplex PCR; TCRdb's copy has only in-frame clones and leaves some out. The sample lists some 150,000 clones; roughly 91% were seen once. With 5 bases removed from V and 6 bases from J, the gap between germline ends came to 11 bases. The CDR3 runs to 13 residues. Germline lookup yields CDR1 MNHEY and CDR2 SVGAGI. Note on this clone: Antigen specificity is unknown.

Sample: peripheral blood, taken on day 0 of AZD1222 vaccination. This receptor was taken from an adult in good health. The V and J genes are TRBV6-5 and TRBJ1-5; perhaps TRBD1 as D (5 bases). The CDR3 DNA reads as TGTGCCAGCAGTCACGGGGGGTCTCAGCCCCAGCATTTT. It specifies CASSHGGSQPQHF.